This TCR beta chain was sequenced during a study of shared clonotypes between healthy human individuals. Study findings and constraints: Clonotype sharing among the donors was expected to vary with sequencing depth.

Trimming shortened V by 1 base and J by 4 bases, and 12 bases separated the two germline ends. There are 14 residues in the CDR3. CDR1 and CDR2 (germline): GTSNPN, SVGIG (reference sequence). Assay used: immunoSEQ multiplex PCR; TCRdb lists only in-frame clones, some missing. The sample comprises 500,000 to 650,000 clones, around three quarters of which are singletons, and approximately 12% rests with the top ten. As to this clone: What it binds is unknown.

The TCR comes from a woman between 40 and 55 years old in good health. Some clones in this sample may be carry-over from other donors' samples. The V and J genes are TRBV30 and TRBJ2-3, with D perhaps TRBD1 or TRBD2 (5 bases each). Sequenced: PBMCs. As DNA, the CDR3 is TGTGCCTGGAGTGCTGGGACGCCGCCAGATACGCAGTATTTT. This codes for CAWSAGTPPDTQYF.